The 23 T cell receptor beta chains given below trace back to one sample, sequenced in a study of shared clonotypes between healthy human individuals. The table came from immunoSEQ multiplex PCR; TCRdb's copy has only in-frame clones and leaves some out. This sample has some 580,000 clones, with almost 97% found just once. Sequences were obtained from naive CD4+ T cells sorted from blood. The subset was: CD45RA+ positively selected. These receptors all come from a woman aged 30 to 39 in good health.

The chain carries TRBV5-1 and TRBJ2-7; D gene ambiguous. Trimming cost V 2 bases and J 0 bases, with 9 bases left between them. The CDR3 contains 14 residues. Germline V gives CDR1 SGHRS, CDR2 YFSETQ. The CDR3 loop is CASSFTILSYEQYF. The CDR3 coding sequence is TGCGCCAGCAGCTTTACCATCCTCTCCTACGAGCAGTACTTC. Using reference TRBV5-1 and TRBJ2-7 for the parts outside the CDR3, the full variable domain is KAGVTQTPRYLIKTRGQQVTLSCSPISGHRSVSWYQQTPGQGLQFLFEYFSETQRNKGNFPGRFSGRQFSNSRSEMNVSTLELGDSALYLCASSFTILSYEQYFGPGTRLTVT.

J is TRBJ1-3 and V is TRBV15, with D perhaps matching TRBD1 (6 bases). Germline V gene lookup returns CDR1 LNHNV and CDR2 YYDKDF (reference sequence). The CDR3 covers 14 residues. Trimming cost V 6 bases and J 4 bases, with 13 bases left between them. Written as DNA, the CDR3 is TGTGCCACCAGTGACAGGCGAGAGGGAAACACCATATATTTT. Encoded protein: CATSDRREGNTIYF.

The V and J genes are TRBV27 and TRBJ2-5, with 8 nucleotides matching TRBD2. V lost 8 bases, J lost 4 bases, and 15 bases stayed unmatched. CDR1 MNHEY and CDR2 SMNVEV come from the germline V gene (reference sequence). CDR3 length: 16 residues. CDR3 nucleotide sequence: TGTGCCAGCGGGCGTACTCAAGCGGGAGCCGGAGAGACCCAGTACTTC. Translated, it gives CASGRTQAGAGETQYF.

V is TRBV28 and J is TRBJ1-3, with unresolved D. CDR1 and CDR2 from the germline V gene are MDHEN and SYDVKM. CDR3 size: 16 residues. Trimming removed 6 bases from V and 0 bases from J, with 15 bases in between. CDR3 residues: CASSSPRGSSGNTIYF. CDR3 in DNA: TGTGCCAGCAGCTCACCCCGCGGGAGCTCTGGAAACACCATATATTTT. The whole variable domain, filled in from reference TRBV28 and TRBJ1-3, reads DVKVTQSSRYLVKRTGEKVFLECVQDMDHENMFWYRQDPGLGLRLIYFSYDVKMKEKGDIPEGYSVSREKKERFSLILESASTNQTSMYLCASSSPRGSSGNTIYFGEGSWLTVV.

V gene TRBV5-1 combines with J gene TRBJ1-4; 8 bases are a match to TRBD1. Germline CDR1 is SGHRS and CDR2 is YFSETQ. This CDR3 is 16 amino acids long. With V trimmed by 0 bases and J by 8 bases, 9 bases remained unmatched. Here the CDR3 reads CASSLGQGAIGEKLFF. CDR3 bases: TGCGCCAGCAGCTTGGGGCAGGGGGCGATTGGCGAAAAACTGTTTTTT. Based on the CDR3 plus reference TRBV5-1 and TRBJ1-4, the full variable domain is KAGVTQTPRYLIKTRGQQVTLSCSPISGHRSVSWYQQTPGQGLQFLFEYFSETQRNKGNFPGRFSGRQFSNSRSEMNVSTLELGDSALYLCASSLGQGAIGEKLFFGSGTQLSVL.

This rearrangement joins TRBV7-8 to TRBJ2-1, with TRBD1 matching 7 bases. Germline CDR1 reads SGHVS; CDR2 reads FQNEAQ. There are 17 residues in the CDR3. V lost 4 bases, J lost 0 bases, and 9 bases stayed unmatched. The CDR3 loop reads CASSSQQGQSSYNEQFF. CDR3 nucleotide sequence: TGTGCCAGCAGCTCACAACAGGGGCAAAGCTCCTACAATGAGCAGTTCTTC.

The chain couples TRBV7-9 to TRBJ2-7; 8 bases line up with TRBD2. This CDR3 contains 14 residues. Germline V gene data show CDR1 as SEHNR and CDR2 as FQNEAQ (reference sequence). Losses at the gene ends were 5 bases for V and 3 bases for J; bases not matched to a gene: 6. CDR3 region: CASSLLAADYEQYF. The CDR3 coding sequence is TGTGCCAGCAGCCTACTAGCGGCGGACTACGAGCAGTACTTC.

The chain carries TRBV5-1 and TRBJ2-1; possible D gene TRBD2, 6 bases. This CDR3 contains 16 residues. Germline-derived CDR1 and CDR2 are SGHRS and YFSETQ. Trimming removed 2 bases from V and 1 base from J, with 13 bases in between. DNA of the CDR3: TGCGCCAGCAGCTTCCAGAGCGGGCCTTCCTACAATGAGCAGTTCTTC. It translates to CASSFQSGPSYNEQFF.

CDR3 in amino acids: CASSLENALYEQYF. In DNA form, the CDR3 reads TGCGCCAGCAGCTTGGAGAACGCCCTCTACGAGCAGTACTTC. The chain employs TRBV5-1 and TRBJ2-7; D unresolved. V was cut by 0 bases and J by 3 bases, with 10 bases left in between. CDR1 and CDR2 from the germline V gene are SGHRS and YFSETQ. The CDR3 spans 14 residues.

This sequence joins TRBV29-1 and TRBJ2-1; no reliable D call. The V end lost 6 bases, the J end lost 8 bases, and 8 bases lay between the germline ends. CDR1 is SQVTM, CDR2 ANQGSEA, per germline. This CDR3 comprises 10 residues. CDR3 region: CSVGADEQFF. In DNA form, the CDR3 reads TGCAGCGTAGGTGCGGATGAGCAGTTCTTC.

The rearrangement links TRBV27 to TRBJ2-7; 7 nucleotides line up with TRBD1. The CDR3 totals 14 residues. V was pared by 5 bases and J by 1 base, with 5 bases of the junction left unmatched. Germline V CDR1 and CDR2: MNHEY, SMNVEV (reference sequence). The CDR3 protein is CASSPDRVSYEQYF. As DNA, the CDR3 is TGTGCCAGCAGTCCCGACAGGGTTTCCTACGAGCAGTACTTC.

The chain is built from TRBV28 and TRBJ2-7; possibly TRBD1 for D (6 bases). The V and J ends lost 3 bases and 6 bases respectively, with 15 bases between them. Germline-derived CDR1 and CDR2 are MDHEN and SYDVKM. This CDR3 is built from 14 residues. The CDR3 bases are TGTGCCAGCAGTTTTCGGGACAAGAGGGGCGAGCAGTACTTC. Its translation: CASSFRDKRGEQYF.

The genes are TRBV19 and TRBJ1-5; D may be TRBD1 (5 bases). This CDR3 is 16 amino acids long. Looked up from germline, CDR1 is LNHDA and CDR2 is SQIVND (reference sequence). Trimming cost V 7 bases and J 1 base, with 17 bases left between them. CDR3 nucleotides: TGTGCCAGTACCAACAGGACTGGCCGGAGCAATCAGCCCCAGCATTTT. It yields the protein CASTNRTGRSNQPQHF. Full variable domain (remainder filled in from reference TRBV19 and TRBJ1-5): DGGITQSPKYLFRKEGQNVTLSCEQNLNHDAMYWYRQDPGQGLRLIYYSQIVNDFQKGDIAEGYSVSREKKESFPLTVTSAQKNPTAFYLCASTNRTGRSNQPQHFGDGTRLSIL.

CDR3 region: CASSTTGQYSGNTIYF. CDR3 sequence (DNA): TGTGCCAGCAGTACCACGGGACAGTACTCTGGAAACACCATATATTTT. The J gene is TRBJ1-3, the V gene TRBV28; TRBD1 agrees at 7 bases. V was pared by 5 bases and J by 0 bases, with 7 bases of the junction left unmatched. This CDR3 spans 16 amino acids. Germline V gene lookup returns CDR1 MDHEN and CDR2 SYDVKM.

The chain is built from TRBV2 and TRBJ1-4; 7 nucleotides agree with TRBD1. The CDR3 has 13 residues. CDR1 is SNHLY and CDR2 is FYNNEI in the germline V gene. V dropped 8 bases and J dropped 3; count of bases not matched to a gene: 3. CDR3 in amino acids: CASRQGSNEKLFF. The CDR3 region has the DNA TGTGCCAGCCGACAGGGCTCTAATGAAAAACTGTTTTTT.

This chain joins TRBV6-1 and TRBJ2-5, with 8 bases aligning to TRBD2. With 6 bases clipped from V and 3 bases from J, the junction kept 9 bases outside the gene matches. This CDR3 is 15 amino acids long. The germline gives CDR1 MNHNS, CDR2 SASEGT. The CDR3 is CASRRRGGVEETQYF. CDR3 DNA: TGTGCCAGCAGGCGCCGGGGGGGTGTCGAAGAGACCCAGTACTTC.

The chain carries TRBV5-1 and TRBJ2-5, with TRBD1 identical over 9 bases. Trimming took 4 bases from V and 5 from J; bases not matched to a gene: 9. CDR1 and CDR2 (germline): SGHRS, YFSETQ. The CDR3 is 15 residues long. CDR3: CASSGMTGGTETQYF. The CDR3 DNA follows: TGCGCCAGCAGCGGGATGACAGGGGGGACCGAGACCCAGTACTTC.

This chain uses TRBV2 with TRBJ2-3; TRBD2 aligns across 7 bases. The CDR3 spans 13 residues. J was trimmed by 5 bases and V by 8 bases; bases with no gene match: 7. CDR1 and CDR2 from the germline V gene are SNHLY and FYNNEI. The CDR3, as DNA: TGTGCCAGCTCGCGGGAGCAAGGAGATACGCAGTATTTT. Translation: CASSREQGDTQYF.

CDR3 in amino acids: CSVTRQLNTEAFF. The CDR3 DNA reads as TGCAGCGTAACCCGACAGTTGAACACTGAAGCTTTCTTT. J is TRBJ1-1 and V is TRBV29-1; weak D call: TRBD1 (5 bases). V was cut by 6 bases and J by 0 bases, with 11 bases left in between. Germline values: CDR1 SQVTM, CDR2 ANQGSEA. The CDR3 sequence is 13 residues long.

The rearrangement joins TRBV18 to TRBJ2-1, with D maybe TRBD2 (6 bases). Trimming cost V 6 bases and J 6 bases, with 18 bases left between them. The germline CDR1 and CDR2 sequences are KGHSH and LQKENI. The CDR3 runs to 15 residues. The CDR3 reads CASSHSGPTGNEQFF. The CDR3 DNA follows: TGTGCCAGCTCTCATAGCGGACCAACGGGCAATGAGCAGTTCTTC.

This chain connects TRBV5-6 to TRBJ2-7; D is unclear. The V gene lost 4 bases and the J gene lost 2 bases, with 7 bases spanning the gap. CDR1 is SGHDT and CDR2 is YYEEEE in the germline V gene. The CDR3 has 12 residues. For the CDR3, the DNA is TGTGCCAGCAGCGTGACGACCTACGAGCAGTACTTC. Protein: CASSVTTYEQYF. Based on the CDR3 plus reference TRBV5-6 and TRBJ2-7, the full variable domain is DAGVTQSPTHLIKTRGQQVTLRCSPKSGHDTVSWYQQALGQGPQFIFQYYEEEERQRGNFPDRFSGHQFPNYSSELNVNALLLGDSALYLCASSVTTYEQYFGPGTRLTVT.

This clone was found once. This rearrangement joins TRBV28 to TRBJ1-4; D might be TRBD1 (6 bases). Germline V gives CDR1 MDHEN, CDR2 SYDVKM. The CDR3 runs 14 residues. With 4 bases removed from V and 8 bases from J, the gap between germline ends came to 14 bases. CDR3 amino acids: CASSYPGQGEKLFF. In DNA, the CDR3 is TGTGCCAGCAGTTACCCGGGCCAGGGGGAAAAACTGTTTTTT.

The sample holds one count of this clone. The J gene is TRBJ2-5, the V gene TRBV10-2; 11 bases fit TRBD2. The CDR3 has 16 amino acids. The V gene's germline CDR1 is WSHSY and CDR2 SAAADI. Trimming took 6 bases from V and 5 from J; bases not matched to a gene: 11. CDR3 in DNA: TGCGCCAGCAGGGCCTTAGCGGGAGGGCCATGGGAGACCCAGTACTTC. Protein product: CASRALAGGPWETQYF.